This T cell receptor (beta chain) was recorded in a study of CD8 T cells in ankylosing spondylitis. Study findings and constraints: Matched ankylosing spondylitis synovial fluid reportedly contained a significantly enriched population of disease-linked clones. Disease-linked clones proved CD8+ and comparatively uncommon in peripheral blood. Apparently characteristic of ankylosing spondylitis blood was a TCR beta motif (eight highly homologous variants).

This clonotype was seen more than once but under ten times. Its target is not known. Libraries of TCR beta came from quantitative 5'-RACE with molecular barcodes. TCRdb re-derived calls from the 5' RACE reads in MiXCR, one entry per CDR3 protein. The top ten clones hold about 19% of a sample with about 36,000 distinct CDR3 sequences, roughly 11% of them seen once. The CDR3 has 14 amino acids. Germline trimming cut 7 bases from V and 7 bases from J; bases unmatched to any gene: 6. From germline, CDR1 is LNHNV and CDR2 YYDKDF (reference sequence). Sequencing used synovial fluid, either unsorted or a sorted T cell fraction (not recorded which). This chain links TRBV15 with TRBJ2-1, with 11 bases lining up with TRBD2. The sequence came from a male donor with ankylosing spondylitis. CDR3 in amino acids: CATNEIAGGNEQFF. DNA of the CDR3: TGTGCCACCAACGAGATAGCGGGAGGGAATGAGCAGTTCTTC. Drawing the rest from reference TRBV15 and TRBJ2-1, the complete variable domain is DAMVIQNPRYQVTQFGKPVTLSCSQTLNHNVMYWYQQKSSQAPKLLFHYYDKDFNNEADTPDNFQSRRPNTSFCFLDIRSPGLGDTAMYLCATNEIAGGNEQFFGPGTRLTVL.